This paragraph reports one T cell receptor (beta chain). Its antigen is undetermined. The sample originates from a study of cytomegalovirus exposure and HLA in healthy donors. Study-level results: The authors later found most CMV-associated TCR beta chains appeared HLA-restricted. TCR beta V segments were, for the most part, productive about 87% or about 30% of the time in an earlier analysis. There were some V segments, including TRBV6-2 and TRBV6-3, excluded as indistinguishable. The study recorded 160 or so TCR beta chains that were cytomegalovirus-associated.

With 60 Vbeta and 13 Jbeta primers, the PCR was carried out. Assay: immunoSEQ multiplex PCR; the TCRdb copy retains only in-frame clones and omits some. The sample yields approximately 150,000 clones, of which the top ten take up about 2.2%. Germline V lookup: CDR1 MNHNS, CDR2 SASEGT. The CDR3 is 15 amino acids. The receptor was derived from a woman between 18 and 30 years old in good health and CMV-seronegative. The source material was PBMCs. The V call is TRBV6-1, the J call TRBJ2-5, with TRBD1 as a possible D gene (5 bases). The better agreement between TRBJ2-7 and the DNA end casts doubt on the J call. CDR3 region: CASTSGGAVSYEQYF. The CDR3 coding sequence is TGTGCCAGCACCTCCGGTGGGGCAGTTTCCTACGAGCAGTACTTC.